The next 18 T cell receptor beta chains were all read from a single sample in a study of cytomegalovirus exposure and HLA in healthy donors. The PCR had 60 Vbeta and 13 Jbeta primers. Sequencing used immunoSEQ multiplex PCR; TCRdb keeps in-frame clones, though not all of them. The table shows 250,000 to 300,000 clones, with approximately 85% occurring only once. Source material: PBMCs. The receptors come from a woman aged 40 to 50 in good health and CMV-seropositive.

V and J are TRBV29-1 and TRBJ2-6; D is uncertain. This CDR3 is 18 amino acids long. V dropped 1 base and J dropped 0 bases, with 16 bases sitting between them. Per germline, CDR1 SQVTM and CDR2 ANQGSEA. The CDR3 DNA reads TGCAGCGTTGAAGTTGGAGAGTCTGAGAGCTCTGGGGCCAACGTCCTGACTTTC. Its translation: CSVEVGESESSGANVLTF.

The count of this clone is one. V gene TRBV7-9 combines with J gene TRBJ2-7; the match to TRBD1 covers 7 bases. The CDR3 is 13 residues long. In germline, CDR1 is SEHNR, CDR2 FQNEAQ (reference sequence). The V segment lost 5 bases and the J segment 3 bases; nucleotides outside the gene matches: 4. CDR3 coding DNA: TGTGCCAGCAGCCAACAGGGGAACTACGAGCAGTACTTC. Translated, it gives CASSQQGNYEQYF.

This chain links TRBV23-1 with TRBJ2-7; 7 positions agree with TRBD2. TRBV23-1 is an ORF; its function is uncertain. CDR3 length: 15 residues. The trim removed 4 bases at V and 5 bases at J, leaving 11 bases unmatched. The CDR3 nucleotides read TGCGCCAGCAGTCCTCAGGAACTAGCGAGGAACGAGCAGTACTTC. Protein: CASSPQELARNEQYF.

This clone was seen just once. The sample contains more than one DNA sequence encoding this CDR3. The chain joins TRBV28 to TRBJ1-2; 7 bases match TRBD1. This CDR3 comprises 13 residues. The trim removed 6 bases at V and 5 bases at J, leaving 6 bases unmatched. Per the germline V gene, CDR1 is MDHEN and CDR2 is SYDVKM. The DNA for the CDR3 is TGTGCCAGCAGCCTTGACAGGGCATATGGCTACACCTTC. The encoded protein is CASSLDRAYGYTF.

This chain connects TRBV14 to TRBJ2-7; D not resolved. The CDR3 consists of 12 residues. From germline, CDR1 is SGHDN and CDR2 FVKESK. Trimming pared 0 bases from V and 9 bases from J, leaving 9 bases between. This CDR3 is CASSQDVTRQYF. Here the CDR3 DNA reads TGTGCCAGCAGCCAAGATGTAACAAGGCAGTACTTC.

The chain links TRBV27 to TRBJ2-7; 7 positions agree with TRBD1. Germline CDR1 and CDR2: MNHEY and SMNVEV (reference sequence). The J segment lost 0 bases and the V segment lost 6 bases, leaving 5 bases of the junction unmatched. CDR3 length: 14 residues. The CDR3 loop reads CASSWDSHSYEQYF. In nucleotides, the CDR3 is TGTGCCAGCAGCTGGGACAGCCACTCCTACGAGCAGTACTTC.

CDR3 in amino acids: CASTGNPRSGFQQYF. CDR3 nucleotide sequence: TGTGCCAGCACCGGGAACCCCCGGTCTGGGTTCCAGCAGTACTTC. V is TRBV28 and J is TRBJ2-5; perhaps TRBD2 as D (5 bases). The CDR3 extends over 15 amino acids. Germline V gene lookup returns CDR1 MDHEN and CDR2 SYDVKM. Trimming stripped 7 bases from V and 11 bases from J, with 26 bases between.

This clone was seen just once. The rearrangement links TRBV4-1 to TRBJ2-3, with 10 bases fitting TRBD2. This CDR3 spans 17 amino acids. The V segment lost 0 bases and the J segment 2 bases; nucleotides outside the gene matches: 5. Per the germline V gene, CDR1 is MGHRA and CDR2 is YSYEKL. CDR3 loop: CASSQDRGTSDTDTQYF. In nucleotides, the CDR3 is TGCGCCAGCAGCCAAGATCGGGGGACTAGCGACACAGATACGCAGTATTTT.

The chain recombines TRBV27 with TRBJ2-7, with TRBD1 matching 9 bases. The germline V gene encodes CDR1 MNHEY and CDR2 SMNVEV (reference sequence). V was clipped by 3 bases and J by 6 bases; unmatched bases: 9. This CDR3 is built from 15 residues. CDR3 amino acids: CASSFTGTGLAEQYF. CDR3 bases: TGTGCCAGCAGTTTTACCGGGACAGGGCTTGCCGAGCAGTACTTC.

The gene calls are TRBV28 and TRBJ2-7; TRBD1 might be the D (6 bases). The CDR3 runs to 14 residues. The V end lost 8 bases, the J end lost 3 bases, and 17 bases lay between the germline ends. Looked up from germline, CDR1 is MDHEN and CDR2 is SYDVKM. The CDR3: CASGRGGPHYEQYF. The CDR3 region has the DNA TGTGCCAGCGGAAGAGGGGGACCGCACTACGAGCAGTACTTC.

The chain combines TRBV7-9 with TRBJ2-7; D perhaps matches TRBD1 (6 bases). In germline, CDR1 is SEHNR, CDR2 FQNEAQ (reference sequence). The V end was cut by 5 bases, the J end by 6 bases, with 11 bases between. This CDR3 spans 12 amino acids. DNA for the CDR3: TGTGCCAGCAGCCCACAGGGTGGCGAGCAGTACTTC. Protein: CASSPQGGEQYF.

The V and J genes are TRBV5-4 and TRBJ2-5; D is possibly TRBD1 (5 bases). Trimming took off 0 bases at V and 1 base at J, with 10 bases between the two ends. CDR3 length: 15 amino acids. Per germline, CDR1 SGHNT and CDR2 YYREEE (reference sequence). CDR3 region: CASSLGGRVQETQYF. DNA for the CDR3: TGTGCCAGCAGCTTGGGGGGCAGGGTCCAAGAGACCCAGTACTTC.

This clone has just one count. The chain has TRBV11-1 and TRBJ2-5; 13 bases agree with TRBD2. V was pared by 6 bases and J by 0 bases, with 10 bases of the junction left unmatched. CDR3 length equals 18 residues. Germline V lookup: CDR1 SGHAT, CDR2 FQDESV (reference sequence). DNA for the CDR3: TGTGCCAGCAGTTCTGGACTAGCGGGAGCCCTGTACCAAGAGACCCAGTACTTC. It yields the protein CASSSGLAGALYQETQYF.

This clone has more than one count but fewer than ten. This chain joins TRBV30 and TRBJ1-1; possibly TRBD1 for D (5 bases). CDR1 and CDR2 from the germline V gene are GTSNPN and SVGIG (reference sequence). There are 15 residues in the CDR3. Trimming cost V 3 bases and J 1 base, with 15 bases left between them. CDR3 in DNA: TGTGCCTGGAGATCGCAAGTGGGGGGGAACACTGAAGCTTTCTTT. Translation gives CAWRSQVGGNTEAFF.

V is TRBV29-1 and J is TRBJ1-1; maybe TRBD1 (5 bases). Trimming stripped 6 bases from V and 1 base from J, with 18 bases between. This CDR3 region has 15 residues. CDR1 SQVTM and CDR2 ANQGSEA come from the germline V gene. CDR3 residues: CSVGGTSLWNTEAFF. The CDR3 DNA follows: TGCAGCGTGGGCGGGACCTCCCTATGGAACACTGAAGCTTTCTTT.

The chain has TRBV27 and TRBJ1-2; D might be TRBD1 (6 bases). CDR1 is MNHEY, CDR2 SMNVEV, per germline (reference sequence). The CDR3 has 14 amino acids. V was pared by 5 bases and J by 0 bases, with 10 bases between. The CDR3 loop is CASSETGPNYGYTF. In DNA form, the CDR3 reads TGTGCCAGCAGTGAGACAGGTCCTAACTATGGCTACACCTTC.

This chain uses TRBV11-3 with TRBJ2-7; 9 bases are shared with TRBD1. The germline V gene has CDR1 SGHNT and CDR2 YENEEA. Unmatched junction bases numbered 14, after V lost 2 bases and J lost 6 bases. This CDR3 comprises 17 residues. The CDR3 here is CASSLLGGTGIRGEQYF. The CDR3 region has the DNA TGTGCCAGCAGCTTATTAGGTGGGACAGGGATTCGGGGCGAGCAGTACTTC.

This clone was observed once. The V and J genes are TRBV7-2 and TRBJ2-5; D unresolved. There are 14 residues in the CDR3. Trimming cost V 2 bases and J 1 base, with 8 bases left between them. The V gene's germline CDR1 is SGHTA and CDR2 FQGNSA. CDR3 region: CASSLSGSQETQYF. The CDR3 DNA reads as TGTGCCAGCAGCTTATCGGGTTCCCAAGAGACCCAGTACTTC.